These T cell receptor beta chains were read from a single sample in a study of blood T cell repertoires in COVID-19. Libraries were prepared by immunoSEQ multiplex PCR; TCRdb keeps only in-frame clonotypes and omits some of them. The table has some 250,000 clones, approximately 86% seen once. What was sequenced was peripheral blood. The source of these receptors is a human donor in a cohort sampled during active COVID-19. Both conserved end residues are part of each CDR3. D genes are given only for firm matches. Only some rows state a clone size, as once, few, many or a class for expanded clones.

d_call: -; j_call: TRBJ1-3; v_call: TRBV6-5; clone_size: -; cdr3_aa: CASSYQPGGNTIYF
d_call: -; j_call: TRBJ1-5; v_call: TRBV3-1/TRBV3-2; clone_size: -; cdr3_aa: CASSQGGGENSNQPQHF
d_call: -; j_call: TRBJ1-2; v_call: TRBV4-3; clone_size: -; cdr3_aa: CASSQEVHPSYGYTF
d_call: -; j_call: TRBJ2-7; v_call: TRBV11-2; clone_size: -; cdr3_aa: CASSPRPDRRPYEQYF
d_call: -; j_call: TRBJ2-7; v_call: TRBV15; clone_size: -; cdr3_aa: CAAGRSEGEVHEQYF
d_call: TRBD2; j_call: TRBJ2-5; v_call: TRBV3-1/TRBV3-2; clone_size: -; cdr3_aa: CASSPRVAGRETQYF
d_call: -; j_call: TRBJ2-7; v_call: TRBV21-1; clone_size: -; cdr3_aa: CASSKVNSGTFLSAYEQYF
d_call: -; j_call: TRBJ2-7; v_call: TRBV13; clone_size: -; cdr3_aa: CASSPDSYEQYF
d_call: -; j_call: TRBJ2-7; v_call: TRBV21-1; clone_size: -; cdr3_aa: CASSKLTKEWDCYEQYF
d_call: TRBD1; j_call: TRBJ2-7; v_call: TRBV3-1/TRBV3-2; clone_size: -; cdr3_aa: CASSQAPGTGSEQYF
d_call: -; j_call: TRBJ2-7; v_call: TRBV28; clone_size: -; cdr3_aa: CASVGGPKEQYF
d_call: -; j_call: TRBJ1-2; v_call: TRBV6-5; clone_size: -; cdr3_aa: CASSYSKNGYNYGYTF
d_call: -; j_call: TRBJ1-3; v_call: TRBV6-5; clone_size: -; cdr3_aa: CATTAPGSGNTIYF
d_call: TRBD1; j_call: TRBJ1-2; v_call: TRBV18; clone_size: -; cdr3_aa: CASSPGQGSFYGYTF
d_call: TRBD1; j_call: TRBJ1-6; v_call: TRBV5-4; clone_size: -; cdr3_aa: CASSWDRGNSPLHF
d_call: TRBD2; j_call: TRBJ2-1; v_call: TRBV6-4; clone_size: -; cdr3_aa: CASSPGTSVSEQFF
d_call: TRBD1; j_call: TRBJ1-1; v_call: TRBV14; clone_size: -; cdr3_aa: CASSQGTGARTEAFF
d_call: -; j_call: TRBJ2-7; v_call: TRBV30; clone_size: -; cdr3_aa: CAWSVFSGVGEQYF
d_call: TRBD2; j_call: TRBJ2-1; v_call: TRBV10-2; clone_size: -; cdr3_aa: CASSESHVPGGPGNEQFF
d_call: TRBD2; j_call: TRBJ2-4; v_call: TRBV2; clone_size: -; cdr3_aa: CASTEARGFGVKNIQYF
d_call: TRBD1; j_call: TRBJ1-1; v_call: TRBV28; clone_size: -; cdr3_aa: CASSDRADTEAFF
d_call: -; j_call: TRBJ2-3; v_call: TRBV6-2/TRBV6-3; clone_size: -; cdr3_aa: CASSLGGGDTDTQYF
d_call: -; j_call: TRBJ2-7; v_call: TRBV10-3; clone_size: once; cdr3_aa: CAISESIQRAASYEQYF
d_call: -; j_call: TRBJ1-4; v_call: TRBV5-4; clone_size: -; cdr3_aa: CASSIQGKGEKLFF
d_call: TRBD1; j_call: TRBJ1-2; v_call: TRBV12-3/TRBV12-4; clone_size: -; cdr3_aa: CASRGQADYGYTF
d_call: -; j_call: TRBJ1-3; v_call: TRBV5-4; clone_size: -; cdr3_aa: CASSLVGQLLW
d_call: -; j_call: TRBJ1-5; v_call: TRBV30; clone_size: many; cdr3_aa: CAWSAQGNQPQHF
d_call: -; j_call: TRBJ1-6; v_call: TRBV5-1; clone_size: -; cdr3_aa: CASSLEGRESSPLHF